A selection of T cell receptor beta chains follows, all from one sample in a study of monozygotic twins with inflammatory bowel disease. TCRdb derives one entry per CDR3 protein from the 5' RACE reads, leaving out DNA. This sample's table reports 300,000 to 400,000 distinct CDR3 sequences. The specimen was blood. These receptors were collected from a human donor with ulcerative colitis or Crohn's disease, or a healthy co-twin of an affected twin (not recorded which). CDR3s include the opening cysteine and the closing phenylalanine or tryptophan.

V gene: TRBV10-1; J gene: TRBJ2-3; CDR3 length: 14; CDR3 protein: CASSVGLPSNTQYF
V gene: TRBV5-5; J gene: TRBJ1-2; CDR3 length: 13; CDR3 protein: CASSVGTGYGYTF
V gene: TRBV6-5; J gene: TRBJ2-7; CDR3 length: 15; CDR3 protein: CASRNSGQVVYEQYF
V gene: TRBV5-1; J gene: TRBJ1-2; CDR3 length: 14; CDR3 protein: CASSLEFRSYGYTF
V gene: TRBV11-2; J gene: TRBJ2-1; CDR3 length: 15; CDR3 protein: CASSPIAGVYNEQFF
V gene: TRBV6-5; J gene: TRBJ2-2; CDR3 length: 13; CDR3 protein: CASSTSSAGELFF
V gene: TRBV15; J gene: TRBJ1-1; CDR3 length: 16; CDR3 protein: CATSRDRGTVNTEAFF
V gene: TRBV6-5; J gene: TRBJ2-7; CDR3 length: 16; CDR3 protein: CASSYLGTGVGLEQYF
V gene: TRBV7-6; J gene: TRBJ2-3; CDR3 length: 16; CDR3 protein: CASSLASAVSTDTQYF
V gene: TRBV4-1; J gene: TRBJ2-7; CDR3 length: 16; CDR3 protein: CASSQEAGTLSYEQYF
V gene: TRBV7-9; J gene: TRBJ2-5; CDR3 length: 14; CDR3 protein: CASSPGQGIETQYF
V gene: TRBV29-1; J gene: TRBJ2-5; CDR3 length: 13; CDR3 protein: CSHSWGRQETQYF
V gene: TRBV4-3; J gene: TRBJ1-4; CDR3 length: 18; CDR3 protein: CASSQDLNRGATNEKLFF
V gene: TRBV3-1; J gene: TRBJ1-4; CDR3 length: 14; CDR3 protein: CASSQWGTNEKLFF
V gene: TRBV7-2; J gene: TRBJ1-1; CDR3 length: 13; CDR3 protein: CASSPGHFTEAFF
V gene: TRBV11-3; J gene: TRBJ2-1; CDR3 length: 17; CDR3 protein: CASGLVPRTGGYNEQFF
V gene: TRBV7-3; J gene: TRBJ1-4; CDR3 length: 15; CDR3 protein: CASSLRGQPNEKLFF
V gene: TRBV12-3/TRBV12-4; J gene: TRBJ2-1; CDR3 length: 15; CDR3 protein: CASSSRRTSYNEQFF
V gene: TRBV28; J gene: TRBJ2-2; CDR3 length: 16; CDR3 protein: CASSFGAQGGAGELFF
V gene: TRBV2; J gene: TRBJ2-1; CDR3 length: 15; CDR3 protein: CASILPRTRLGEQFF
V gene: TRBV9; J gene: TRBJ2-1; CDR3 length: 15; CDR3 protein: CASSTEASAYNEQFF
V gene: TRBV14; J gene: TRBJ2-1; CDR3 length: 13; CDR3 protein: CASTPLEMGEQFF
V gene: TRBV9; J gene: TRBJ1-3; CDR3 length: 16; CDR3 protein: CASSVQGQGTGNTIYF
V gene: TRBV19; J gene: TRBJ2-5; CDR3 length: 12; CDR3 protein: CASSNRQETQYF
V gene: TRBV7-2; J gene: TRBJ2-7; CDR3 length: 16; CDR3 protein: CASSARSGGGAYEQYF
V gene: TRBV12-3/TRBV12-4; J gene: TRBJ2-7; CDR3 length: 15; CDR3 protein: CASSLAGTGISEQYF
V gene: TRBV20-1; J gene: TRBJ2-1; CDR3 length: 16; CDR3 protein: CSARDIRSAAYNEQFF
V gene: TRBV20-1; J gene: TRBJ1-5; CDR3 length: 15; CDR3 protein: CSAPWTGGSDQPQHF